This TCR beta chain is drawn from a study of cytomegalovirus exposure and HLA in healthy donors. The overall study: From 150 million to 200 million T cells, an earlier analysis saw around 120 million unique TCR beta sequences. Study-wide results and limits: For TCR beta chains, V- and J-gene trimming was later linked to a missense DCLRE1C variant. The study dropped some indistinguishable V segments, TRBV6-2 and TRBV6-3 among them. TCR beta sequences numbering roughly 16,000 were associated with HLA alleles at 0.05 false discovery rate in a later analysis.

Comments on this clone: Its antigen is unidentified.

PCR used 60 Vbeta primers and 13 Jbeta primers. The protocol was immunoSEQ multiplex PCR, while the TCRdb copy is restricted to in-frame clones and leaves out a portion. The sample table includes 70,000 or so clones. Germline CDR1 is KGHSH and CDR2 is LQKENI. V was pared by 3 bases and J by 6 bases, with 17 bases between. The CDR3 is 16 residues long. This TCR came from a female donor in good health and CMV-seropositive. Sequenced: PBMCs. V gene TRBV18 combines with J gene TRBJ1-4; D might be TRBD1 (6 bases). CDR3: CASSPDLAGVDEKLFF. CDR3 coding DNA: TGTGCCAGCTCACCGGATTTAGCAGGGGTAGATGAAAAACTGTTTTTT.